The next 26 T cell receptor beta chains were all read from a single sample in a study of neurological immune-mediated disorders. This sample's time point: longitudinal time-point 3. MiXCR, run by TCRdb on the 5' RACE reads, gives a single entry per CDR3 protein. The table has approximately 50,000 distinct CDR3 sequences, 7% to 9% seen once; the top ten hold 1.9%. The sequencing sample was made of PBMCs. The source of these receptors is a woman between 40 and 50 years old in good health.

This clonotype has a count of ten or more. The rearrangement links TRBV9 to TRBJ2-1, with D possibly called TRBD1 or TRBD2 (6 bases each). V dropped 0 bases and J dropped 2 bases, with 9 bases sitting between them. The CDR3 consists of 15 residues. The germline CDR1 and CDR2 sequences are SGDLS and YYNGEE. As DNA, the CDR3 is TGTGCCAGCAGCGTAGGGGGGGCGACCTACAATGAGCAGTTCTTC. Translated: CASSVGGATYNEQFF.

In this sample, this clonotype turned up many times. The chain carries TRBV27 and TRBJ1-2, with a tentative D call TRBD1 (5 bases). Germline CDR1 MNHEY, CDR2 SMNVEV (reference sequence). V was shortened by 5 bases and J by 3 bases, with 16 bases between the two germline ends. The CDR3 spans 15 residues. The CDR3 coding sequence is TGTGCCAGCAGTCAACACTCTAGGGGATACTATGGCTACACCTTC. Protein: CASSQHSRGYYGYTF.

This clonotype was observed many times. The chain couples TRBV10-3 to TRBJ2-7; 9 bases are shared with TRBD1. The CDR3 sequence is 19 residues long. The V and J ends lost 3 bases and 1 base, in that order; junction bases with no gene match: 16. CDR1 and CDR2 (germline): ENHRY, SYGVKD. The CDR3 DNA sequence: TGTGCCATCAGTGACCCAGTCCCGGGACAGGGAAAAACTTCCTACGAGCAGTACTTC. The encoded protein is CAISDPVPGQGKTSYEQYF.

This clonotype was picked up many times. CDR3 sequence (DNA): TGTGCCATCAGTGAGAATAGCGGGGGGGTCTCCTACAATGAGCAGTTCTTC. Translating gives CAISENSGGVSYNEQFF. This rearrangement joins TRBV10-3 to TRBJ2-1, with 11 bases fitting TRBD2. Germline V lookup: CDR1 ENHRY, CDR2 SYGVKD. The CDR3 is 17 amino acids. V was pared by 2 bases and J by 0 bases, with 3 bases of the junction left unmatched.

This clonotype was counted at least ten times. The V call is TRBV6-6, the J call TRBJ1-5; 8 nucleotides align to TRBD1. Germline CDR1 reads MNHNY; CDR2 reads SVGAGI (reference sequence). The CDR3 length is 16 residues. V dropped 7 bases and J dropped 0; count of bases not matched to a gene: 8. The CDR3 sequence: CASIAGQVYSNQPQHF. DNA of the CDR3: TGTGCCAGCATAGCGGGACAGGTCTATAGCAATCAGCCCCAGCATTTT.

This clonotype was detected many times. The CDR3 region has the DNA TGTGCCAGCAGCCAAGATTTTGGGTCTTCTTACGAGCAGTACTTC. Protein sequence: CASSQDFGSSYEQYF. This chain links TRBV14 with TRBJ2-7; D ambiguous. CDR1 is SGHDN, CDR2 FVKESK, per germline. Trimming took 0 bases from V and 4 from J, leaving 13 bases between them. The length of the CDR3 is 15 residues. The complete variable domain, with remaining parts taken from reference TRBV14 and TRBJ2-7, reads EAGVTQFPSHSVIEKGQTVTLRCDPISGHDNLYWYRRVMGKEIKFLLHFVKESKQDESGMPNNRFLAERTGGTYSTLKVQPAELEDSGVYFCASSQDFGSSYEQYFGPGTRLTVT.

This clonotype was detected many times. The chain combines TRBV2 with TRBJ1-4; D is possibly TRBD1 (5 bases). V lost 3 bases to trimming and J lost 5 bases, with 10 bases between them. Germline CDR1 is SNHLY and CDR2 is FYNNEI. The CDR3 is 14 amino acids. Here the CDR3 reads CASSDWGGNEKLFF. CDR3 DNA: TGTGCCAGCAGTGATTGGGGGGGAAATGAAAAACTGTTTTTT.

This clonotype was seen at least ten times. The V gene is TRBV6-6, the J gene TRBJ1-2, with 8 bases matching TRBD1. V gave up 5 bases and J gave up 8 bases; unmatched junction bases: 4. CDR1 MNHNY and CDR2 SVGAGI come from the germline V gene (reference sequence). CDR3 length: 12 residues. The CDR3 is CASSRQGLGYTF. In DNA form, the CDR3 reads TGTGCCAGCAGTCGACAGGGGTTGGGCTACACCTTC.

In its sample, this clonotype was seen many times. V is TRBV6-5 and J is TRBJ2-3; D remains unclear. The CDR3 loop spans 14 amino acids. Trimming removed 2 bases from V and 3 bases from J, with 9 bases in between. The germline gives CDR1 MNHEY, CDR2 SVGAGI. The CDR3 protein is CASSYRVQTDTQYF. CDR3 nucleotide sequence: TGTGCCAGCAGTTACAGGGTCCAAACAGATACGCAGTATTTT.

The rearrangement joins TRBV6-2 or TRBV6-3 to TRBJ2-3, with D unresolved. V lost 4 bases, J lost 5 bases, and 13 bases lay in between. CDR3 size: 14 residues. Per the germline V gene, CDR1 is MNHEY and CDR2 is SVGEGT. The CDR3 region has the DNA TGTGCCAGCAGTTCTGGCTCAGCGCGAGATACGCAGTATTTT. Translating it yields CASSSGSARDTQYF.

The sample holds many counts of this clonotype. The chain combines TRBV6-5 with TRBJ1-1; unclear D gene. This CDR3 contains 15 residues. Trimming shortened V by 4 bases and J by 1 base, and 13 bases separated the two germline ends. Germline V CDR1 and CDR2: MNHEY, SVGAGI. This CDR3 reads CASSFRAVKNTEAFF. The CDR3 DNA reads TGTGCCAGCAGTTTTCGAGCCGTGAAGAACACTGAAGCTTTCTTT.

This clonotype was counted at least ten times. The V and J genes are TRBV7-2 and TRBJ1-2; D is unclear. V was shortened by 1 base and J by 6 bases, with 3 bases between the two germline ends. This CDR3 is 11 amino acids long. Germline V gives CDR1 SGHTA, CDR2 FQGNSA. CDR3 loop: CASSLGHGYTF. DNA for the CDR3: TGTGCCAGCAGCTTAGGTCATGGCTACACCTTC.

This clonotype has a count of ten or more. The V and J genes are TRBV20-1 and TRBJ1-2, with D maybe TRBD1 (5 bases). Germline values: CDR1 DFQATT, CDR2 SNEGSKA (reference sequence). CDR3 length: 13 amino acids. V dropped 5 bases and J dropped 5 bases, with 15 bases sitting between them. In DNA form, the CDR3 reads TGCAGTGCTGGAACCGGGACGGATTATGGCTACACCTTC. Translation gives CSAGTGTDYGYTF.

This clonotype was seen repeatedly, ten times or more. The chain has TRBV6-1 and TRBJ1-2; no clear D gene. This CDR3 has 12 residues. Germline CDR1 is MNHNS and CDR2 is SASEGT. Trimming removed 1 base from V and 8 bases from J, with 8 bases in between. The CDR3 region has the DNA TGTGCCAGCAGTGAAGGGTTCCGGGGCTACACCTTC. Translated: CASSEGFRGYTF.

At least ten counts were recorded for this clonotype. This chain links TRBV10-3 with TRBJ2-5; D ambiguous. Trimming pared 5 bases from V and 1 base from J, leaving 8 bases between. Germline loops: CDR1 ENHRY, CDR2 SYGVKD. The CDR3 spans 13 residues. This chain's CDR3 is CAISKLSQETQYF. In DNA form, the CDR3 reads TGTGCCATCAGTAAACTATCCCAAGAGACCCAGTACTTC.

This clonotype has ten or more counts. For the CDR3, the DNA is TGTGCCAGCAGGACACCCACCTTCACAGATACGCAGTATTTT. It is translated as CASRTPTFTDTQYF. The chain is built from TRBV2 and TRBJ2-3; D not certain. Germline CDR1 and CDR2: SNHLY and FYNNEI. The CDR3 is made up of 14 amino acids. V lost 6 bases and J 2 bases, leaving 12 bases between the germline ends.

This clonotype has a count of ten or more. The chain recombines TRBV6-6 with TRBJ2-7, with TRBD2 as a possible D gene (5 bases). The ends were cut back, 1 base at V and 9 bases at J, with 28 bases in the middle. CDR1 is MNHNY and CDR2 is SVGAGI in the germline V gene (reference sequence). The CDR3 loop spans 18 amino acids. Here the CDR3 DNA reads TGTGCCAGCAGTTACTTAGTCCTTGATCAGAGAGAGGGCTTGGTGCAGTACTTC. Translation: CASSYLVLDQREGLVQYF.

This clonotype was detected many times. The chain couples TRBV6-5 to TRBJ2-5; perhaps TRBD2 as D (6 bases). The germline CDR1 and CDR2 sequences are MNHEY and SVGAGI. This CDR3 has 13 residues. V was cut by 4 bases and J by 3 bases, with 9 bases left in between. The CDR3 bases are TGTGCCAGCAGTTTAGTAGCGGAAGAGACCCAGTACTTC. Translating it yields CASSLVAEETQYF.

The chain carries TRBV21-1 and TRBJ1-3. TRBV21-1 is listed as a pseudogene. The CDR3 runs 15 residues. CDR3 sequence (DNA): TGTGCCAGCAGCGAGGAGGGACGGTCGGAGGAAACACCATATTTT. This encodes CASSEEGRSEETPYF.

The table lists this clonotype with many counts. The chain joins TRBV25-1 to TRBJ1-2, with 9 bases lining up with TRBD1. The germline V gene encodes CDR1 MGHDK and CDR2 SYGVNS. Trimming cost V 3 bases and J 2 bases; bases outside gene matches: 4. CDR3 length: 15 residues. The CDR3 coding sequence is TGTGCCAGCAGTGAGGGACAGGGACCAAACTATGGCTACACCTTC. This codes for CASSEGQGPNYGYTF.

The table lists this clonotype with many counts. The chain joins TRBV3-1 to TRBJ1-1; D remains ambiguous. Trimming took off 0 bases at V and 8 bases at J, with 13 bases between the two ends. The CDR3 extends over 14 amino acids. Germline CDR1 and CDR2: LGHDT and YNNKEL (reference sequence). CDR3 DNA sequence: TGTGCCAGCAGCCAAGATACTTGGCAGCCAGAAGCTTTCTTT. Translated, it gives CASSQDTWQPEAFF.

Ten or more counts support this clonotype. V gene TRBV15 combines with J gene TRBJ2-7; perhaps TRBD2 as D (6 bases). The CDR3 sequence is 15 residues long. Germline CDR1 is LNHNV and CDR2 is YYDKDF (reference sequence). V lost 0 bases and J 3 bases, leaving 12 bases between the germline ends. CDR3: CATSRDLGLFYEQYF. As DNA, the CDR3 is TGTGCCACCAGCAGAGATCTGGGACTCTTCTACGAGCAGTACTTC.

This clonotype was seen repeatedly, ten times or more. The chain combines TRBV6-1 with TRBJ1-1; possible D gene TRBD1, 5 bases. The V end was cut by 4 bases, the J end by 2 bases, with 14 bases between. Germline V lookup: CDR1 MNHNS, CDR2 SASEGT. This CDR3 has 15 residues. The chain's CDR3 is CASSARRGGNTEAFF. The DNA for the CDR3 is TGTGCCAGCAGTGCCAGGCGGGGGGGAAACACTGAAGCTTTCTTT.

In this sample, this clonotype turned up many times. This sequence joins TRBV29-1 and TRBJ2-5; D remains unclear. This CDR3 is 11 amino acids long. Germline CDR1 is SQVTM and CDR2 is ANQGSEA. Deletions cut 6 bases from V and 5 bases from J, with 10 bases between. The CDR3 DNA reads TGCAGCGTGACTCCCTGGGAGACCCAGTACTTC. Its protein is CSVTPWETQYF. Full variable domain (remainder filled in from reference TRBV29-1 and TRBJ2-5): SAVISQKPSRDICQRGTSLTIQCQVDSQVTMMFWYRQQPGQSLTLIATANQGSEATYESGFVIDKFPISRPNLTFSTLTVSNMSPEDSSIYLCSVTPWETQYFGPGTRLLVL.

Ten or more counts support this clonotype. In DNA, the CDR3 is TGTGCCAGCAACCTCCTCCCTCCAGGGGGGCTTCCTTTCACAGATACGCAGTATTTT. It is translated as CASNLLPPGGLPFTDTQYF. The chain joins TRBV12-3 or TRBV12-4 to TRBJ2-3; the D gene is possibly TRBD1 (7 bases). With 7 bases removed from V and 2 bases from J, the gap between germline ends came to 28 bases. The CDR3 has 19 residues.

This clonotype was seen many times. DNA for the CDR3: TGTGCCAGCAGCATTACAGCGGATGCCACTGAAGCTTTCTTT. This encodes CASSITADATEAFF. This chain links TRBV5-5 with TRBJ1-1; the D is unclear. Germline V gene data show CDR1 as SGHKS and CDR2 as YYEKEE (reference sequence). Trimming removed 4 bases at V and 4 bases at J, with 14 bases between. The CDR3 runs 14 residues.